Sequencing of this TCR beta chain was carried out in a study of cytomegalovirus exposure and HLA in healthy donors. Trimming pared 4 bases from V and 5 bases from J, leaving 12 bases between. The germline gives CDR1 MDHEN, CDR2 SYDVKM. CDR3 length: 13 amino acids. It was with 60 Vbeta and 13 Jbeta primers that the PCR ran. Sequenced by immunoSEQ multiplex PCR; TCRdb stores in-frame clones only, minus some. The data hold some 200,000 clones, with approximately 82% observed a single time. The gene calls are TRBV28 and TRBJ2-7; D remains ambiguous. The receptor comes from a woman aged 25 to 39 in good health and CMV-seronegative. Specimen: PBMCs. The CDR3, as DNA: TGTGCCAGCAGTTCCCCGACTCGCGACGAGCAGTACTTC. This sequence encodes CASSSPTRDEQYF. The full variable domain, in which reference TRBV28 and TRBJ2-7 provide the parts outside the CDR3, is DVKVTQSSRYLVKRTGEKVFLECVQDMDHENMFWYRQDPGLGLRLIYFSYDVKMKEKGDIPEGYSVSREKKERFSLILESASTNQTSMYLCASSSPTRDEQYFGPGTRLTVT.